A selection of T cell receptor beta chains follows, all from one sample in a study of OX40 agonist ivuxolimab in advanced cancers. Some clones are missing from TCRdb's copy, which holds only in-frame ones; the method was immunoSEQ multiplex PCR. The data hold roughly 100,000 clones, with about 90% observed a single time. Here the sequenced sample was CD4+ or CD8+ T cells sorted from blood, taken in a trial of the OX40 agonist ivuxolimab. These receptors came from an adult with an advanced solid tumor such as melanoma, head and neck, liver or kidney cancer. CDR3s include the opening cysteine and the closing phenylalanine or tryptophan. The D gene is left open where the match is weak. Expanded clones are given a class, and other clones once, few, many or no size at all.

V,J,size,D,CDR3,DNA
TRBV6-1,TRBJ1-1,.,.,CASSEVAGNTEAFF,TGTGCCAGCAGTGAAGTGGCAGGAAACACTGAAGCTTTCTTT
TRBV7-2,TRBJ2-1,.,.,CASSLVASEWDEQFF,TGTGCCAGCAGCTTAGTGGCTAGCGAATGGGATGAGCAGTTCTTC
TRBV18,TRBJ2-7,.,TRBD1,CASSPGTGGYEQYF,TGTGCCAGCTCACCAGGGACAGGGGGCTACGAGCAGTACTTC
TRBV4-3,TRBJ2-3,.,.,CASSHRSFGDTQYF,TGCGCCAGCAGCCACCGCTCCTTCGGGGATACGCAGTATTTT
TRBV4-2,TRBJ2-7,.,.,CASSSQGGAGASSYEQYF,TGTGCCAGCAGCTCACAAGGGGGTGCGGGAGCCTCTAGTTACGAGCAGTACTTC
TRBV7-8,TRBJ1-5,.,.,CASSPMGSRQPQHF,TGTGCCAGCAGCCCAATGGGGAGCCGCCAGCCCCAGCATTTT
TRBV5-4,TRBJ2-4,.,.,CASSQAGELAKNIQYF,TGTGCCAGCAGCCAAGCTGGGGAATTAGCCAAAAACATTCAGTACTTC
TRBV12-5,TRBJ2-7,.,TRBD2,CASGPPTSVTWDEQYF,TGTGCTAGTGGCCCCCCGACTAGCGTGACCTGGGACGAGCAGTACTTC
TRBV7-9,TRBJ1-1,.,TRBD1,CASSLTGTVNTEAFF,TGTGCCAGCAGCCTAACCGGGACAGTGAACACTGAAGCTTTCTTT
TRBV30,TRBJ2-1,.,TRBD2,CAWREASGSGNEQFF,TGTGCCTGGAGGGAGGCGAGCGGGAGTGGGAATGAGCAGTTCTTC
TRBV4-3,TRBJ1-5,once,.,CASSQDGGLGQPQHF,TGCGCCAGCAGCCAAGATGGAGGGCTGGGGCAGCCCCAGCATTTT
TRBV29-1,TRBJ1-4,.,.,CSVGIIGQGSFF,TGCAGCGTTGGGATTATCGGGCAGGGGAGTTTTTTT
TRBV18,TRBJ2-1,.,TRBD2,CASSPGLAGWLNEQFF,TGTGCCAGCTCACCAGGGCTAGCGGGATGGCTAAATGAGCAGTTCTTC
TRBV19,TRBJ2-5,.,.,CASSIGQATQYF,TGTGCCAGTAGTATAGGACAGGCGACCCAGTACTTC
TRBV30,TRBJ1-5,.,.,CAWTNRVNQPQHF,TGTGCCTGGACTAACAGGGTCAATCAGCCCCAGCATTTT
TRBV6-6,TRBJ2-5,.,TRBD1,CASRKRPWDSQETQYF,TGTGCCAGCAGGAAACGCCCTTGGGACAGCCAAGAGACCCAGTACTTC
TRBV6-6,TRBJ2-3,.,.,CASSYSQGISTDTQYF,TGTGCCAGCAGCTACTCGCAGGGCATTAGCACAGATACGCAGTATTTT